A selection of T cell receptor beta chains follows, all from one sample in a study of blood T cell repertoires in COVID-19. TCRdb's table, derived via immunoSEQ multiplex PCR, lists solely in-frame clones and lacks some. The sample carries 300,000 to 400,000 clones, approximately 90% recorded once. The sample comprised PBMCs or T cells enriched from blood (not recorded which). These receptor sequences come from a woman in her 30s with acute COVID-19. The CDR3 runs from the conserved cysteine through the conserved F or W. The D gene is left open where the match is weak. Clone size, where shown, is once, few, many, or a class for clones that have expanded.

j_gene | d_gene | v_gene | abundance | CDR3nt | CDR3aa
TRBJ2-7 | TRBD2 | TRBV4-1 | - | TGCGCCAGCAGCCGGGGGACTATGAGCTCCTACGAGCAGTACTTC | CASSRGTMSSYEQYF
TRBJ2-7 | - | TRBV10-1 | once | TGCGCCAGCAGCGGTGGGACAAGGTCCTACGAGCAGTACTTC | CASSGGTRSYEQYF
TRBJ2-1 | TRBD1 | TRBV6-2/TRBV6-3 | once | TGTGCCAGCAGTATAGGACAGGGGATTAGAAGGGAGCAGTTCTTC | CASSIGQGIRREQFF
TRBJ2-7 | - | TRBV6-6 | - | TGTGCCAGCAGCTCAAGGGGGAAACCCTACGAGCAGTACTTC | CASSSRGKPYEQYF
TRBJ2-2 | TRBD2 | TRBV5-1 | - | TGCGCCAGCAGCTTCCGACTAGCGGTCGACACCGGGGAGCTGTTTTTT | CASSFRLAVDTGELFF
TRBJ2-1 | TRBD2 | TRBV5-1 | - | TGCGCCAGCAGCCTCGGACTAGCGGACAATGAGCAGTTCTTC | CASSLGLADNEQFF
TRBJ1-2 | - | TRBV28 | - | TGTGCCAGCAGTACCGGGAATAACTATGGCTACACCTTC | CASSTGNNYGYTF
TRBJ2-7 | - | TRBV2 | - | TGTGCCAGCAGTATGACAGGTTTCTACGAGCAGTACTTC | CASSMTGFYEQYF
TRBJ1-6 | - | TRBV19 | - | TGTGCCGGAGGGGACGCGAATAATTCACCCCTCCACTTT | CAGGDANNSPLHF
TRBJ1-1 | TRBD1 | TRBV27 | - | TGTGCCAGCAGTACCCGGGACAGGCCGAACACTGAAGCTTTCTTT | CASSTRDRPNTEAFF
TRBJ1-2 | - | TRBV10-1 | - | TGCGCCAGCAGTGAGTCTAATAGGAGGGAAACTTATGGCTACACCTTC | CASSESNRRETYGYTF
TRBJ2-3 | - | TRBV4-3 | - | TGCGCCAGCAGCCAAGAATGGGGGGGTGGACAGACTACAGATACGCAGTATTTT | CASSQEWGGGQTTDTQYF
TRBJ1-2 | - | TRBV9 | - | TGTGCCAGCAGGGGAACCGGGACACCTAACTATGGCTACACCTTC | CASRGTGTPNYGYTF
TRBJ2-3 | - | TRBV6-5 | - | TGTGCCAGCAGTTCGTTCTCGGGGGTCGGCACAGATACGCAGTATTTT | CASSSFSGVGTDTQYF
TRBJ1-1 | TRBD1 | TRBV29-1 | - | TGCAGCGCGGTGACAGGGGGAATCACTGAAGCTTTCTTT | CSAVTGGITEAFF
TRBJ1-2 | - | TRBV6-5 | - | TGTGCCAGTACGAGAGGACAGTTTTCCTATGGCTACACCTTC | CASTRGQFSYGYTF
TRBJ2-2 | - | TRBV2 | - | TGTGCCAGCACCGTGGTCGGGTACACCGGGGAGCTGTTTTTT | CASTVVGYTGELFF
TRBJ1-1 | - | TRBV3-1/TRBV3-2 | - | TGTGCCAGCAGCCAAGGTTCCAGGGGTACTGAAGCTTTCTTT | CASSQGSRGTEAFF
TRBJ1-3 | TRBD1 | TRBV5-1 | few | TGCGCCAGCGCCGGACAGGACCGAAACACCATATATTTT | CASAGQDRNTIYF
TRBJ1-1 | - | TRBV6-5 | - | TGTGCCAGCAGTAAACATGAAGCTTTCTTT | CASSKHEAFF
TRBJ1-6 | - | TRBV6-1 | - | TGTGCCAGCAGTGAAGTCCAGGCTTATAATTCACCCCTCCACTTT | CASSEVQAYNSPLHF
TRBJ1-6 | TRBD1 | TRBV9 | - | TGTGCCAGCAGCTCGGGACAGGGCCCCTATAATTCACCCCTCCACTTT | CASSSGQGPYNSPLHF
TRBJ2-6 | - | TRBV6-5 | - | TGTGCCAGCAGATCAGGGGCCAACGTCCTGACTTTC | CASRSGANVLTF
TRBJ1-6 | TRBD1 | TRBV10-3 | once | TGTGCCATCAGACCACCGGGACAGGAGAATTCACCCCTCCACTTT | CAIRPPGQENSPLHF
TRBJ2-7 | - | TRBV28 | few | TGTGCCAGCAGCCATGCAGAGGGCAGGTACGAGCAGTACTTC | CASSHAEGRYEQYF
TRBJ2-3 | TRBD1 | TRBV2 | - | TGTGCCAGCAGCCAAGGGACAGGATGGGGAGATACGCAGTATTTT | CASSQGTGWGDTQYF
TRBJ1-6 | - | TRBV9 | - | TGTGCCAGCAGCGTAGATCCACCGGGGAGCTCCTATAATTCACCCCTCCACTTT | CASSVDPPGSSYNSPLHF
TRBJ1-2 | - | TRBV24-1 | - | TGTGCCACCAGTGCCGAGGGCGGGGAGAACTATGGCTACACCTTC | CATSAEGGENYGYTF
TRBJ2-7 | - | TRBV4-3 | - | TGCGCCAGCAGCCAGGCAATGACAGGATCCTACGAGCAGTACTTC | CASSQAMTGSYEQYF
TRBJ1-2 | - | TRBV3-1/TRBV3-2 | once | TGTGCCAGCAGCCCGACAGGAATCAATGGCTACACCTTC | CASSPTGINGYTF
TRBJ1-2 | - | TRBV27 | - | TGTGCCAGCAGTTTGAAAGGGACTGCTAACTATGGCTACACCTTC | CASSLKGTANYGYTF
TRBJ2-5 | TRBD2 | TRBV7-2 | - | TGTGCCAGCAGCTTAGGGATAGGAGCGGGGTTGGGGGAGACCCAGTACTTC | CASSLGIGAGLGETQYF
TRBJ1-1 | - | TRBV7-2 | - | TGTGCCAGCAGTCCTACCACTACAGGGTATGGGACTGAAGCTTTCTTT | CASSPTTTGYGTEAFF
TRBJ2-3 | - | TRBV25-1 | - | TGTGCCAGCAGTGAATCAGGCTGGAGGGGTACGCAGTATTTT | CASSESGWRGTQYF
TRBJ1-5 | TRBD1 | TRBV2 | few | TGTGCCAGCAGTCCACAGGGGCTGGAGAATCAGCCCCAGCATTTT | CASSPQGLENQPQHF
TRBJ2-7 | - | TRBV12-3/TRBV12-4 | - | TGTGCCAGCAGTTCGGGCAGGGCATACGAGCAGTACTTC | CASSSGRAYEQYF
TRBJ1-1 | - | TRBV5-1 | - | TGCGCCAGCAGCCTGGGCGGAGCCATGAACACTGAAGCTTTCTTT | CASSLGGAMNTEAFF
TRBJ2-1 | TRBD2 | TRBV19 | - | TGTGCCAGTAGTATAGGGGCGGGGGGCTCCTACAATGAGCAGTTCTTC | CASSIGAGGSYNEQFF
TRBJ2-7 | TRBD2 | TRBV6-5 | - | TGTGCCAGCAGGCGCGGGGGCTACGAGCAGTACTTC | CASRRGGYEQYF
TRBJ1-1 | TRBD1 | TRBV2 | - | TGTGCCAGCATCCAAACAGGGGGGTTGACTGAAGCTTTCTTT | CASIQTGGLTEAFF
TRBJ2-4 | TRBD1 | TRBV7-2 | - | TGTGCCAGCAGCTTTCAGGGGGTTCAAAACATTCAGTACTTC | CASSFQGVQNIQYF
TRBJ2-2 | TRBD1 | TRBV27 | once | TGTGCCAGCAGACGGGGGACAGGGGGTACGGACACCGGGGAGCTGTTTTTT | CASRRGTGGTDTGELFF
TRBJ1-1 | - | TRBV15 | - | TGTGCCACCAGCAGAGATTTGGCGAAAGGCGGTGGCACTGAAGCTTTCTTT | CATSRDLAKGGGTEAFF
TRBJ2-7 | - | TRBV9 | - | TGTGCCAGCAGCCTCGGGACTGACTCCTACGAGCAGTACTTC | CASSLGTDSYEQYF
TRBJ1-1 | - | TRBV28 | few | TGTGCCAGCACCAAGTACCAGGGTGAAGCTTTCTTT | CASTKYQGEAFF
TRBJ1-3 | TRBD1 | TRBV10-2 | - | TGCGCCAGCACCGTAGACAGGGGCTCTGGAAACACCATATATTTT | CASTVDRGSGNTIYF
TRBJ1-2 | TRBD1 | TRBV24-1 | - | TGTGCCACCAGTGACCAAGGGGGCAGTAACTATGGCTACACCTTC | CATSDQGGSNYGYTF
TRBJ1-2 | - | TRBV9 | - | TGTGCCAGCAGCGCCGATGTGGCGGCGAGCGGCTACACCTTC | CASSADVAASGYTF
TRBJ1-6 | - | TRBV6-5 | - | TGTGCCAGCAGTTACCGTTGGGGTAGTAGCGATTCACCCCTCCACTTT | CASSYRWGSSDSPLHF